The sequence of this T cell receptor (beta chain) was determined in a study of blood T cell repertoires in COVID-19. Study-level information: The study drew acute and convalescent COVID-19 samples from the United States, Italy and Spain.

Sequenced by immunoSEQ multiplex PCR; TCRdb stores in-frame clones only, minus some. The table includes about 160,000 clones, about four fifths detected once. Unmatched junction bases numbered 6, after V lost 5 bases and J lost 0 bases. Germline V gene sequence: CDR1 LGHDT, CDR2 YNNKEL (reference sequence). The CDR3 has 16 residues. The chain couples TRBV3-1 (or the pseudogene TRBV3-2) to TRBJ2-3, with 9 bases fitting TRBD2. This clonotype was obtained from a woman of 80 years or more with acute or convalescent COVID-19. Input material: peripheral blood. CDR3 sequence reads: CASSKGLAASTDTQYF. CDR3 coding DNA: TGTGCCAGCAGCAAGGGACTAGCAGCTAGCACAGATACGCAGTATTTT.